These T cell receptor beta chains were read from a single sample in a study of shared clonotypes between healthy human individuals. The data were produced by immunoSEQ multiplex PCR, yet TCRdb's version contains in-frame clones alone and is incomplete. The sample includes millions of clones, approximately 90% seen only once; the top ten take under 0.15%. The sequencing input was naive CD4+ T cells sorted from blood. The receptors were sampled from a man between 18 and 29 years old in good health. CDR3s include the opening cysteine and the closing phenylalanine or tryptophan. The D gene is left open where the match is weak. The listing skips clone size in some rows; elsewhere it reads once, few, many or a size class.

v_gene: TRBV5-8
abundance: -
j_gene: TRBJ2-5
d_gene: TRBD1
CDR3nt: TGTGCCAGCAGCCCACAGGGGGCCGGGACCCAGTACTTC
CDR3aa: CASSPQGAGTQYF

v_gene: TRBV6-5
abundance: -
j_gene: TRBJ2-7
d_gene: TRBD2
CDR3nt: TGTGCCAGCAGCCAACTAGCGCCCTACGAGCAGTACTTC
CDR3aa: CASSQLAPYEQYF

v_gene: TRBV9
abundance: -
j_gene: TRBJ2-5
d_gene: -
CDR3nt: TGTGCCAGCAGCGTAGGAGGGCTATTAGAGACCCAGTACTTC
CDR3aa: CASSVGGLLETQYF

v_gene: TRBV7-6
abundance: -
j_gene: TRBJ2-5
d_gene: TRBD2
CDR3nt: TGTGCCAGCAGCTTAGTCGGCGTTAGCGGGGGGGCCAGGGAGACCCAGTACTTC
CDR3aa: CASSLVGVSGGARETQYF

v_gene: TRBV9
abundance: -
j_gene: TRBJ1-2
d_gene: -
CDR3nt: TGTGCCAGCAGCGTCGCGAGCAGTAACTATGGCTACACCTTC
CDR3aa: CASSVASSNYGYTF

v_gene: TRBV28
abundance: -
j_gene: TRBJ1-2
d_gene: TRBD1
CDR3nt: TGTGCCAGCAGTACAACTGGGACAGGGGATGGCTACACCTTC
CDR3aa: CASSTTGTGDGYTF

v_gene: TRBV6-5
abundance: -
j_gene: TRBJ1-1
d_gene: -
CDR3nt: TGTGCCAGCAGACGGATGAACACTGAAGCTTTCTTT
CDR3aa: CASRRMNTEAFF

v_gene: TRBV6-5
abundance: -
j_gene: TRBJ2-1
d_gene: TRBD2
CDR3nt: TGTGCCAGCAGCCGGGGGACTAGCGGGGCTCAAGAGCAGTTCTTC
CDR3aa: CASSRGTSGAQEQFF

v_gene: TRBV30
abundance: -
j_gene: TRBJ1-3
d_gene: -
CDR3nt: TGTGCCTGGAGTGTAGGGGCGTTCTCTGGAAACACCATATATTTT
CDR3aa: CAWSVGAFSGNTIYF

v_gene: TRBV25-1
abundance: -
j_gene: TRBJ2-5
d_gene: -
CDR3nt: TGTGCCAGCAGTGAATTTGGGAGGCAAGAGACCCAGTACTTC
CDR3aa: CASSEFGRQETQYF

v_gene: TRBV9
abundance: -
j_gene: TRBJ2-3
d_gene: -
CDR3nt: TGTGCCAGCAGGGGCGAGACTAGCACAGATACGCAGTATTTT
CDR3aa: CASRGETSTDTQYF

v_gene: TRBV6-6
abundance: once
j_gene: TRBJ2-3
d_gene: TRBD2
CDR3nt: TGTGCCAGCAGGCAGGGCGGGAGAGATACGCAGTATTTT
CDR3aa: CASRQGGRDTQYF

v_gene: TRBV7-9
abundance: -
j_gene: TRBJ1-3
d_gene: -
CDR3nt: TGTGCCAGCAGCTTAGTTGGAGGACTACGCTCTGGAAACACCATATATTTT
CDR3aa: CASSLVGGLRSGNTIYF

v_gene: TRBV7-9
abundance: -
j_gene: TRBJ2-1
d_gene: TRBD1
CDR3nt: TGTGCCAGCAGCTTAGAGGGACAGGGGGCTCGTTCCTACAATGAGCAGTTCTTC
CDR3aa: CASSLEGQGARSYNEQFF

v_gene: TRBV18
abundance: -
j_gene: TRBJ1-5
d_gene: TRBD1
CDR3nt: TGTGCCAGCTCACCACAGGTCAGGGGGCGCGGGGATAGCAATCAGCCCCAGCATTTT
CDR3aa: CASSPQVRGRGDSNQPQHF

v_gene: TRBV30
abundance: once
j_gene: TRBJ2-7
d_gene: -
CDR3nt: TGTGCCTGGTCCGGGGCCTACGAGCAGTACTTC
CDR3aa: CAWSGAYEQYF

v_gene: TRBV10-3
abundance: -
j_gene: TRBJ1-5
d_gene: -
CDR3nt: TGTGCCATCAGTGAGTCGGAGATTAGCAATCAGCCCCAGCATTTT
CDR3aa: CAISESEISNQPQHF

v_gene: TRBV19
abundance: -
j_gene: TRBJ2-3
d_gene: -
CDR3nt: TGTGCCAGTACCCGCAACCCACTAGGAAACACAGATACGCAGTATTTT
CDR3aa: CASTRNPLGNTDTQYF

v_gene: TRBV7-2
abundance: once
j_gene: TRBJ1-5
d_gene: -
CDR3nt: TGTGCCAGCAGCTTAGCGACGGGGGCCGTCAATCAGCCCCAGCATTTT
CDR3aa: CASSLATGAVNQPQHF

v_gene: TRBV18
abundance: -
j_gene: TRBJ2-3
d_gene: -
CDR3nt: TGTGCCAGCTCTCGGGACAGCACAGATACGCAGTATTTT
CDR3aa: CASSRDSTDTQYF

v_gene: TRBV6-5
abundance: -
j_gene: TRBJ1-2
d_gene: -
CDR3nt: TGTGCCAGCGCTCGGCAGGGTCGCGACGGCTACACCTTC
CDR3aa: CASARQGRDGYTF

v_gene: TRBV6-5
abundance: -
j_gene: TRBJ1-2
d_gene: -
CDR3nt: TGTGCCAGCAGTTACGGACGGCTGGGGGCCGACACCTTC
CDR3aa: CASSYGRLGADTF